This TCR beta chain was sequenced during a study of blood T cell repertoires in COVID-19. Germline values: CDR1 SGHTA, CDR2 FQGNSA. The V segment lost 0 bases and the J segment 0 bases; nucleotides outside the gene matches: 7. The CDR3 extends over 18 amino acids. The data were produced by immunoSEQ multiplex PCR, yet TCRdb's version contains in-frame clones alone and is incomplete. Among 150,000 to 200,000 clones, more than 75% were seen once, and the ten largest hold 18%. Sequencing was carried out using peripheral blood. This receptor was obtained from a man aged 55 to 70 with active or convalescent COVID-19. The V and J genes are TRBV7-2 and TRBJ1-3, with 8 nucleotides matching TRBD1. The CDR3 bases are TGTGCCAGCAGCTTAGCCCGGACAGGGACAAGCTCTGGAAACACCATATATTTT. It encodes CASSLARTGTSSGNTIYF.